This entry lists 26 T cell receptor beta chains sequenced from one sample in a study of tumor-infiltrating lymphocytes in primary liver carcinoma. A primer matching the constant region was used to make TCR beta cDNA from around 550 ng of total RNA. Libraries for TCR beta were built through three nested multiplex PCR rounds, which together made up a slightly modified ARM-PCR procedure. TRBV1-TRBV30 forward primers paired with a C-beta reverse primer drove the first two PCR rounds, about 9 cycles each. One entry per CDR3 protein, called by TCRdb with MiXCR from the multiplex PCR reads. The sample has a few hundred thousand distinct CDR3 sequences, more than 55% seen once; the top ten hold around 15%. It was unsorted whole blood that yielded blood RNA, and germline DNA was also extracted. The specimen sequenced was peripheral blood. The origin of the receptors is a woman aged 25 to 39 with primary liver carcinoma and hepatitis B virus infection.

The chain employs TRBV28 and TRBJ2-5, with a weak D call TRBD2 (6 bases). CDR1 is MDHEN, CDR2 SYDVKM, per germline. The CDR3 covers 15 residues. Trimming removed 2 bases at V and 0 bases at J, with 10 bases between. CDR3 residues: CASSLGWGDQETQYF. The CDR3 DNA is TGTGCCAGCAGTTTAGGGTGGGGGGACCAAGAGACCCAGTACTTC.

This clonotype appeared many times. This chain uses TRBV12-3 or TRBV12-4 with TRBJ1-2; D gene unclear. This CDR3 contains 12 residues. The V end lost 6 bases, the J end lost 8 bases, and 13 bases lay between the germline ends. The CDR3 is CASSRGSRGYTF. The DNA of the CDR3 is TGTGCCAGCAGCCGAGGGTCCCGGGGCTACACCTTC.

The genes are TRBV6-2 or TRBV6-3 and TRBJ2-7, with TRBD1 matching 10 bases. The V gene end was trimmed by 6 bases and the J gene end by 8 bases; junction bases not matched to a gene: 10. Germline CDR1 MNHEY, CDR2 SVGEGT. The CDR3 runs to 14 residues. The CDR3 DNA reads TGTGCCAGCAGCCAAGGACAGGGGGTGATCAAGCAGTACTTC. Residues: CASSQGQGVIKQYF.

This sequence joins TRBV4-1 and TRBJ2-7; perhaps TRBD2 as D (5 bases). V was shortened by 3 bases and J by 7 bases, with 22 bases between the two germline ends. The CDR3 has 16 residues. CDR1 and CDR2 from the germline V gene are MGHRA and YSYEKL. The CDR3 DNA is TGCGCCAGCAGCCATACGTCGGGGATGAGGCCCAATGAGCAGTACTTC. Translating it yields CASSHTSGMRPNEQYF.

This clonotype was counted between two and nine times. This chain connects TRBV12-3 or TRBV12-4 to TRBJ2-7; TRBD1 matches 7 bases. The CDR3 is made up of 14 amino acids. Losses at the gene ends were 5 bases for V and 2 bases for J; bases not matched to a gene: 6. The CDR3 sequence: CASSLLDRTYEQYF. DNA of the CDR3: TGTGCCAGCAGTCTCTTGGACAGGACCTACGAGCAGTACTTC.

V is TRBV13 and J is TRBJ2-7; D may be TRBD2 (5 bases). Trimming shortened V by 5 bases and J by 3 bases, and 11 bases separated the two germline ends. The CDR3 length is 13 residues. CDR1 is PRHDT, CDR2 FYEKMQ, per germline (reference sequence). Here the CDR3 reads CASSPGVGYEQYF. CDR3 nucleotides: TGTGCCAGCAGCCCCGGGGTGGGCTACGAGCAGTACTTC.

The rearrangement uses TRBV7-9 and TRBJ2-3, with 15 bases matching TRBD2. The CDR3 is 17 residues long. Trimming at V came to 5 bases and at J to 6 bases, leaving 9 bases not matched to a gene. Germline CDR1 reads SEHNR; CDR2 reads FQNEAQ (reference sequence). CDR3 loop: CASSPPGTSGRWDTQYF. In nucleotides, the CDR3 is TGTGCCAGCAGCCCTCCCGGGACTAGCGGGAGGTGGGATACGCAGTATTTT.

This clonotype was observed a few times. The chain is built from TRBV6-5 and TRBJ2-3; no reliable D call. This CDR3 is built from 17 residues. V lost 4 bases and J lost 0, with 17 bases in between. The germline V gene encodes CDR1 MNHEY and CDR2 SVGAGI. CDR3: CASSWSFMGTSTDTQYF. The DNA of the CDR3 is TGTGCCAGCAGTTGGAGCTTCATGGGTACTAGCACAGATACGCAGTATTTT.

This clonotype was seen just once. A much larger clone lies a single base off, so this may be a read error. The rearrangement joins TRBV6-2 or TRBV6-3 to TRBJ2-1, with D uncertain. Germline assignment: CDR1 MNHEY and CDR2 SVGEGT. CDR3 length: 12 residues. V lost 6 bases, J lost 3 bases, and 6 bases lay in between. CDR3 region: CASRSCYNEQFF. DNA for the CDR3: TGTGCCAGCAGATCGTGCTACAATGAGCAGTTCTTC.

Comments on this clonotype: A read error may account for a junction end that differs from germline. The chain uses TRBV29-1 and TRBJ2-1, with D possibly being TRBD1 or TRBD2 (5 bases each). Germline CDR1 and CDR2: SQVTM and ANQGSEA. This CDR3 has 13 residues. CDR3 loop: CNVEGTGTNEQFF. For the CDR3, the DNA is TGCAACGTTGAAGGGACGGGCACCAATGAGCAGTTCTTC.

The rearrangement uses TRBV7-9 and TRBJ2-3; 7 bases are shared with TRBD2. The J segment lost 2 bases and the V segment lost 5 bases, leaving 4 bases of the junction unmatched. The germline V gene has CDR1 SEHNR and CDR2 FQNEAQ (reference sequence). The CDR3 runs 14 residues. CDR3 DNA: TGTGCCAGCAGCCCTGGGACTACCACAGATACGCAGTATTTT. This codes for CASSPGTTTDTQYF.

This sequence joins TRBV5-5 and TRBJ2-2; D is unresolved. Trimming took off 5 bases at V and 5 bases at J, with 13 bases between the two ends. Germline assignment: CDR1 SGHKS and CDR2 YYEKEE (reference sequence). CDR3 size: 14 residues. The CDR3 here is CASRPVRKTGELFF. The CDR3 bases are TGTGCCAGCAGACCTGTCAGAAAGACCGGGGAGCTGTTTTTT. The whole variable domain, filled in from reference TRBV5-5 and TRBJ2-2, reads DAGVTQSPTHLIKTRGQQVTLRCSPISGHKSVSWYQQVLGQGPQFIFQYYEKEERGRGNFPDRFSARQFPNYSSELNVNALLLGDSALYLCASRPVRKTGELFFGEGSRLTVL.

This clonotype has a handful of counts. This sequence joins TRBV5-4 and TRBJ2-5, with 10 bases identical to TRBD2. Germline V gene sequence: CDR1 SGHNT, CDR2 YYREEE (reference sequence). The CDR3 runs to 15 residues. Unmatched junction bases numbered 8, after V lost 4 bases and J lost 5 bases. The CDR3 region is CASSRKREGRETQYF. The CDR3 nucleotides are TGTGCCAGCAGCAGGAAGCGGGAGGGGAGGGAGACCCAGTACTTC.

With regard to this clonotype: One end of the junction varies from germline; a read error may be responsible. The gene calls are TRBV29-1 and TRBJ2-3, with D hard to call. Germline V CDR1 and CDR2: SQVTM, ANQGSEA. The CDR3 covers 13 residues. CDR3 DNA sequence: TGCAGCGTTGTCAGAACCACATCAAATACGCTGTATTTT. As protein: CSVVRTTSNTLYF.

The rearrangement joins TRBV29-1 to TRBJ2-2, with 9 bases fitting TRBD2. The CDR3 extends over 15 amino acids. Trimming cost V 6 bases and J 4 bases; bases outside gene matches: 9. CDR1 and CDR2 (germline): SQVTM, ANQGSEA. The CDR3 nucleotides read TGCAGCGTGTCCGGGACTAGCACGAGCACCGGGGAGCTGTTTTTT. Encoded protein: CSVSGTSTSTGELFF.

As to this clonotype: The CDR3 ends on some other residue instead of the conserved phenylalanine or tryptophan, so this is likely a read error. V usage is TRBV11-2 and J usage is TRBJ2-5; D uncertain. Germline V gives CDR1 SGHAT, CDR2 FQNNGV. There are 14 residues in the CDR3. This chain's CDR3 is CTSSLEFGQETQYS. In DNA, the CDR3 is TGTACCAGCAGCTTAGAGTTCGGTCAAGAGACCCAGTACTCC.

Points on this clonotype: The junction departs from germline at one end; a sequencing error may be responsible. The gene calls are TRBV6-6 and TRBJ2-1; D perhaps matches TRBD2 (5 bases). The CDR3 is made up of 12 amino acids. Germline lookup yields CDR1 MNHNY and CDR2 SVGAGI (reference sequence). The CDR3 DNA reads TGTGCCGGCAGTCAAAGCGGCAATGAGCAGTTCTTC. It codes for CAGSQSGNEQFF.

This chain joins TRBV5-6 and TRBJ2-2; tentatively, D is TRBD1 (6 bases). CDR1 is SGHDT and CDR2 is YYEEEE in the germline V gene. Deletions cut 1 base from V and 3 bases from J, with 13 bases between. The CDR3 sequence is 16 residues long. The CDR3 reads CASSLPGDVDTGELFF. The CDR3, as DNA: TGTGCCAGCAGCTTGCCAGGGGATGTGGACACCGGGGAGCTGTTTTTT. The variable domain in full, with the rest retrieved from reference TRBV5-6 and TRBJ2-2, is DAGVTQSPTHLIKTRGQQVTLRCSPKSGHDTVSWYQQALGQGPQFIFQYYEEEERQRGNFPDRFSGHQFPNYSSELNVNALLLGDSALYLCASSLPGDVDTGELFFGEGSRLTVL.

Ten or more counts support this clonotype. The rearrangement links TRBV29-1 to TRBJ2-1, with D uncertain. There are 13 residues in the CDR3. V gave up 4 bases and J gave up 2 bases, with 9 bases separating them. Germline CDR1 is SQVTM and CDR2 is ANQGSEA. The CDR3 bases are TGCAGCGTTGTGAGGAAGACCTACAATGAGCAGTTCTTC. Protein sequence: CSVVRKTYNEQFF.

Turning to this clonotype: One end of the junction is discordant with germline, which a read error may explain. The chain uses TRBV4-1 and TRBJ2-1; TRBD1 is a possible D gene (6 bases). The CDR3 covers 13 residues. In germline, CDR1 is MGHRA, CDR2 YSYEKL. The CDR3 nucleotides read TGCGCAAGCAGCCAAGGAACGGCAGGGGAGCAGTCCTTC. Translating gives CASSQGTAGEQSF.

This chain links TRBV13 with TRBJ2-3, with D perhaps matching TRBD2 (6 bases). Germline V CDR1 and CDR2: PRHDT, FYEKMQ (reference sequence). The CDR3 sequence is 20 residues long. V was shortened by 4 bases and J by 0 bases, with 26 bases between the two germline ends. The CDR3 bases are TGTGCCAGCAGCTACACTGGGATACTAGCCCTCCCTCCTAGCACAGATACGCAGTATTTT. Its protein product is CASSYTGILALPPSTDTQYF.

For this clonotype: The junction does not match germline at one end; this may be a read error. This rearrangement joins TRBV4-2 to TRBJ2-1, with D possibly matching TRBD2 (5 bases). The CDR3 consists of 16 residues. Germline assignment: CDR1 LGHNA and CDR2 YNFKEQ. This chain's CDR3 is CVSSQVISGNYNDQFF. The CDR3 DNA reads TGTGTCAGCAGCCAAGTTATAAGCGGAAACTACAATGATCAGTTCTTC.

This clonotype was counted a single time. A read error may be the cause here, since a much bigger clone is one base away. J is TRBJ2-7 and V is TRBV4-2; D is unclear. Per germline, CDR1 LGHNA and CDR2 YNFKEQ. CDR3 length equals 13 residues. CDR3 protein: CASNQDPGAEQYF. CDR3 in DNA: TGTGCCAGCAACCAAGACCCAGGAGCCGAGCAGTACTTC.

This clonotype occurred once. The conserved final phenylalanine or tryptophan is absent from the CDR3, which likely points to a read error. CDR3 sequence reads: CASSLVGGYEQYC. The CDR3 bases are TGTGCCAGCAGTTTAGTAGGGGGCTACGAGCAGTACTGC. The chain carries TRBV12-3 or TRBV12-4 and TRBJ2-7; perhaps TRBD1 as D (6 bases). CDR3 length: 13 amino acids. The V end lost 1 base, the J end lost 3 bases, and 7 bases lay between the germline ends.

CDR3 DNA sequence: TGTGCCAGCAGCCCGTCTACAGGGGTCCACGAGCAGTACTTC. Translation gives CASSPSTGVHEQYF. The chain uses TRBV11-2 and TRBJ2-7; 7 bases match TRBD1. Germline trimming cut 5 bases from V and 5 bases from J; bases unmatched to any gene: 9. The length of the CDR3 is 14 residues. Looked up from germline, CDR1 is SGHAT and CDR2 is FQNNGV.

A few counts support this clonotype. The CDR3 here is CASSSGSMMSNQPQHF. The CDR3 DNA is TGTGCCAGCAGTTCGGGCAGCATGATGAGCAATCAGCCCCAGCATTTT. This chain uses TRBV28 with TRBJ1-5; no reliable D call. This CDR3 region has 16 residues. The germline CDR1 and CDR2 sequences are MDHEN and SYDVKM. V lost 4 bases to trimming and J lost 1 base, with 14 bases between them.